The sequence of this T cell receptor (beta chain) was determined in a study of shared clonotypes between healthy human individuals. Study as a whole: Participating donors consisted of a couple of women and a few men aged 18 to 49.

CD8 cells regarded as naive lacked CD45RO, were positively chosen for CCR7, and omitted terminally differentiated effector memory CD45RA+ cells. The assay ran at deep level. Produced via immunoSEQ multiplex PCR; TCRdb's table is partial and in-frame only. The sample holds roughly 2,000,000 clones, over 85% seen once. The TCR sequence derives from a man aged 18 to 30 in good health. Some clones in this sample may be carry-over from other donors' samples. Sequencing was done on a sample of naive CD8+ T cells from PBMCs.

The CDR3 sequence is CASSPFQGAQNEQYF. As DNA, the CDR3 is TGCGCCAGCAGCCCCTTCCAGGGGGCGCAAAACGAGCAGTACTTC. The chain uses TRBV5-1 and TRBJ2-7, with TRBD1 identical over 8 bases. Unmatched junction bases numbered 11, after V lost 4 bases and J lost 5 bases. The CDR3 runs to 15 residues. Germline CDR1 SGHRS, CDR2 YFSETQ.